This T cell receptor (beta chain) derives from a study of blood T cells in healthy people across ages. Whole-study findings and limits: Because donor CMV status was unknown, expanded clonotype changes were possibly confounded.

This clonotype was detected a few times. Its antigen remains unknown. Researchers collected approximately 9.5 milliliters of peripheral blood from every single donor. CDR1 is ENHRY, CDR2 SYGVKD, per germline. This CDR3 contains 14 residues. Between the trimmed V and J ends, which lost 4 bases and 1 base, there was a span of 10 bases. A sample-barcoded 5' primer and a J-beta primer mix were used in a second PCR of about 7 to 11 cycles. Each cDNA molecule was tagged by a template-switch adaptor that had 12 random nucleotides. TCRdb recomputed calls from the 5' RACE reads with MiXCR, one row per CDR3 protein. The data hold 1,800,000 or so distinct CDR3 sequences, with about two fifths observed a single time.

This TCR was recovered from a human donor in good health. Sequencing used blood. V and J are TRBV10-3 and TRBJ1-1; D possibly corresponds to TRBD1 (5 bases). The CDR3 nucleotides are TGTGCCATCAGTGGTTGGCAGGGGAACACTGAAGCTTTCTTT. Protein: CAISGWQGNTEAFF.